Each of the 6 T cell receptor beta chains below was sequenced from the same sample in a study of cytomegalovirus exposure and HLA in healthy donors. Primers for the PCR totalled 60 Vbeta and 13 Jbeta. Sequenced by immunoSEQ multiplex PCR; TCRdb stores in-frame clones only, minus some. The table records about 190,000 clones, around 67% of them present only once. The sample consisted of PBMCs. The origin of the receptors is a woman aged 25 to 39 in good health and CMV-seropositive.

V gene TRBV6-6 combines with J gene TRBJ2-7; 12 bases map to TRBD1. V trimming: 5 bases; J trimming: 3 bases; junction bases outside the gene matches: 5. CDR1 is MNHNY and CDR2 is SVGAGI in the germline V gene (reference sequence). The CDR3 spans 15 residues. The CDR3 DNA reads as TGTGCCAGCAGTGAGGGACAGGGGGCCTACTACGAGCAGTACTTC. This encodes CASSEGQGAYYEQYF.

The chain uses TRBV28 and TRBJ1-5; no firm D call. Trimming removed 2 bases from V and 6 bases from J, with 14 bases in between. CDR1 and CDR2 from the germline V gene are MDHEN and SYDVKM. There are 15 residues in the CDR3. The CDR3 DNA follows: TGTGCCAGCAGTTTACCTTTACTGCGGGGTCAGCCCCAGCATTTT. Residues: CASSLPLLRGQPQHF.

CDR3 in amino acids: CSVGTGFLGNEKLFF. The CDR3 coding sequence is TGCAGCGTTGGGACAGGGTTTCTTGGGAATGAAAAACTGTTTTTT. This chain links TRBV29-1 with TRBJ1-4, with TRBD1 matching 8 bases. CDR3 length: 15 residues. Germline CDR1 is SQVTM and CDR2 is ANQGSEA. V gave up 4 bases and J gave up 5 bases; unmatched junction bases: 9.

This clone has only a few counts. The chain has TRBV27 and TRBJ1-1, with 9 bases matching TRBD1. With 1 base clipped from V and 7 bases from J, the junction kept 4 bases outside the gene matches. This CDR3 is built from 14 residues. Germline V lookup: CDR1 MNHEY, CDR2 SMNVEV (reference sequence). CDR3 DNA sequence: TGTGCCAGCAGTTTATACAGGGGGCAGGGTGAAGCTTTCTTT. Encoded protein: CASSLYRGQGEAFF.

The rearrangement links TRBV7-8 to TRBJ1-5; maybe TRBD1 (5 bases). Germline CDR1 reads SGHVS; CDR2 reads FQNEAQ. V lost 4 bases to trimming and J lost 3 bases, with 13 bases between them. The CDR3 extends over 15 amino acids. The CDR3 here is CASSYHRTPNQPQHF. The CDR3 DNA reads TGTGCCAGCAGCTACCACCGGACACCCAATCAGCCCCAGCATTTT.

The chain employs TRBV5-6 and TRBJ2-2; 8 positions match TRBD1. CDR1 and CDR2 from the germline V gene are SGHDT and YYEEEE. The CDR3 length is 15 residues. Trimming took 8 bases from V and 3 from J; bases not matched to a gene: 9. CDR3 protein: CASSETGEYTGELFF. DNA for the CDR3: TGTGCCAGTTCTGAGACAGGGGAGTACACCGGGGAGCTGTTTTTT.